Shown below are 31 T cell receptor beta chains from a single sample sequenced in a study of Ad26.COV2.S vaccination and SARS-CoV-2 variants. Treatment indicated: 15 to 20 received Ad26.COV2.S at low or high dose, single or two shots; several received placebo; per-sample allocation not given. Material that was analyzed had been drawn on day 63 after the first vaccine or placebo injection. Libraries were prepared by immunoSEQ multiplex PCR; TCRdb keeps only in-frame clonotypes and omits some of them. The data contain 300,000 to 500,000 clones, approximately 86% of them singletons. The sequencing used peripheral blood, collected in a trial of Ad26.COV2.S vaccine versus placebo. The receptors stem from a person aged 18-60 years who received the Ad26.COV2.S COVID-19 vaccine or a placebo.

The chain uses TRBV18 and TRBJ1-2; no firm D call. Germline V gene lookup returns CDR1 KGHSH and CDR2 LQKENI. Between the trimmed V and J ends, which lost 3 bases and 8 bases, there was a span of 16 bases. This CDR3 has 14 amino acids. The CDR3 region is CASSPGLDLGGYTF. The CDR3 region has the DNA TGTGCCAGCTCACCGGGTCTCGACCTGGGAGGCTACACCTTC.

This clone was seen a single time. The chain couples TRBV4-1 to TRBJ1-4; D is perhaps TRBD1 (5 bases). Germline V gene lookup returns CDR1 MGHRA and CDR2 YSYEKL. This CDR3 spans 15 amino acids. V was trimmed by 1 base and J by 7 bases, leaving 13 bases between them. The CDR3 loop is CASSQAPVRGEKLFF. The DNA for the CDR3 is TGCGCCAGCAGCCAAGCCCCGGTTAGGGGTGAAAAACTGTTTTTT.

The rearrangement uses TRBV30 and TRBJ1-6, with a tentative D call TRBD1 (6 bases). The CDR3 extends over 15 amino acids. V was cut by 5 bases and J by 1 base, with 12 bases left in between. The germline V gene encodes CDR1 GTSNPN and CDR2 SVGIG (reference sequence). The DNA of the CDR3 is TGTGCCTGGGGAGTGAGGGGGTCCTATAATTCACCCCTCCACTTT. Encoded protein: CAWGVRGSYNSPLHF.

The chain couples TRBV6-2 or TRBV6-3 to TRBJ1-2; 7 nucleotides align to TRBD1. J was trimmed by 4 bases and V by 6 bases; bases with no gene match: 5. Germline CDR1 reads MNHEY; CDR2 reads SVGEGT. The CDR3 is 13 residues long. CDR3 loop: CASSPQGVYGYTF. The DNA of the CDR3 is TGTGCCAGCAGCCCCCAGGGGGTCTATGGCTACACCTTC.

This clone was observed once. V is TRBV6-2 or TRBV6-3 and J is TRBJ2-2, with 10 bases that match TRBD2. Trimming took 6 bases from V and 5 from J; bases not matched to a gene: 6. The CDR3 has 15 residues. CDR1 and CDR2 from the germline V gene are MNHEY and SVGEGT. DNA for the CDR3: TGTGCCAGCAGCCGGGGTAGCGGGGGGACCGGGGAGCTGTTTTTT. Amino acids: CASSRGSGGTGELFF.

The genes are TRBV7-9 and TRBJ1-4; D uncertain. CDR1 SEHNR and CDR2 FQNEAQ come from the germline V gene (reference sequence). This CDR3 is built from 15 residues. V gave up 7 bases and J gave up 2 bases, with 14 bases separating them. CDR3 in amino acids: CASIRTDNTNEKLFF. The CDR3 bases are TGTGCCAGCATTCGGACGGATAATACTAATGAAAAACTGTTTTTT.

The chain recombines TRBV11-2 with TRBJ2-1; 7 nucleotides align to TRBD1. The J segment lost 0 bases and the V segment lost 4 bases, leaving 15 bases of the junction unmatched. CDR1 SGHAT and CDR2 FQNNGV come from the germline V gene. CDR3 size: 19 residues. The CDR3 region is CASSSYLRGPSSSYNEQFF. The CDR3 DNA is TGTGCCAGCAGCTCATACCTTAGGGGGCCCAGTAGCTCCTACAATGAGCAGTTCTTC.

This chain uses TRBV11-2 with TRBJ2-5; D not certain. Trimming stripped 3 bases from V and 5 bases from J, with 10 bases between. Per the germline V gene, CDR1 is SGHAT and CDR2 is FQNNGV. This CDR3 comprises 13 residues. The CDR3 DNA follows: TGTGCCAGCAGCTTCGGTAGCAGCGAGACCCAGTACTTC. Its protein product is CASSFGSSETQYF.

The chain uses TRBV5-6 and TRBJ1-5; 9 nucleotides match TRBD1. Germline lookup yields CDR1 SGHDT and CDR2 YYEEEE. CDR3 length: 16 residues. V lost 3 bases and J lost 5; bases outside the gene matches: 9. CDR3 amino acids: CASSSAGQGWDQPQHF. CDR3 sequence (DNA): TGTGCCAGCAGCTCGGCGGGACAGGGATGGGATCAGCCCCAGCATTTT. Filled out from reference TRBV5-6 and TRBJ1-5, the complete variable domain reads DAGVTQSPTHLIKTRGQQVTLRCSPKSGHDTVSWYQQALGQGPQFIFQYYEEEERQRGNFPDRFSGHQFPNYSSELNVNALLLGDSALYLCASSSAGQGWDQPQHFGDGTRLSIL.

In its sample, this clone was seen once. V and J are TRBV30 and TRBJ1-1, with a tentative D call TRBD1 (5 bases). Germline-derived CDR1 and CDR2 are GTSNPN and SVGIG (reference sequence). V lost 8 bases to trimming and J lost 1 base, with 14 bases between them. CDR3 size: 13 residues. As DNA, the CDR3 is TGTGCCCGACATCGACAGAGGAACACTGAAGCTTTCTTT. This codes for CARHRQRNTEAFF.

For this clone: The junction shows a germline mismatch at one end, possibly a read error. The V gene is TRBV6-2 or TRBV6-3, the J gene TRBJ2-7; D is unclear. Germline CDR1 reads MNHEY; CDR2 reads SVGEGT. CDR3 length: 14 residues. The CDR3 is CASSYGGSTYGQYF. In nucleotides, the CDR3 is TGTGCCAGCAGTTACGGTGGCAGTACCTACGGGCAGTACTTC.

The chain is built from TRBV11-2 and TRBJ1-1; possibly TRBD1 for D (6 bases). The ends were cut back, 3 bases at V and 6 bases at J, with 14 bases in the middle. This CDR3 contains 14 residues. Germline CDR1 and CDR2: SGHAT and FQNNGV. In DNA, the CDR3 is TGTGCCAGCAGCTTGAGGGGGGCTGGGGCTGAAGCTTTCTTT. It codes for CASSLRGAGAEAFF.

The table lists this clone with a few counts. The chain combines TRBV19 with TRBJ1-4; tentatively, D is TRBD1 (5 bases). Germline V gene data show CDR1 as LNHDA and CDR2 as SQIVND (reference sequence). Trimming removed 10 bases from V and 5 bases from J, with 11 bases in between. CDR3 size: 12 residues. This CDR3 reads CATQGGNEKLFF. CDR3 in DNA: TGTGCCACCCAGGGAGGAAATGAAAAACTGTTTTTT.

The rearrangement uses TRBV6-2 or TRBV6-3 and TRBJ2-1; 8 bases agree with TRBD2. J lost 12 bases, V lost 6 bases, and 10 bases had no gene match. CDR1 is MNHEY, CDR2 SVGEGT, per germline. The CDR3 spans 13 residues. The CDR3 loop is CASSSGGSWGQFF. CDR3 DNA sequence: TGTGCCAGCAGCAGCGGGGGTTCATGGGGGCAGTTCTTC.

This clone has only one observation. The CDR3 DNA reads as TGTGCCAGTAGGGGACTGGTGAACACTGAAGCTTTCTTT. Its protein is CASRGLVNTEAFF. The gene calls are TRBV19 and TRBJ1-1, with D maybe TRBD1 (5 bases). The germline V gene has CDR1 LNHDA and CDR2 SQIVND (reference sequence). The CDR3 runs to 13 residues. The germline V and J ends were trimmed by 6 bases and 0 bases, with 8 bases remaining between them.

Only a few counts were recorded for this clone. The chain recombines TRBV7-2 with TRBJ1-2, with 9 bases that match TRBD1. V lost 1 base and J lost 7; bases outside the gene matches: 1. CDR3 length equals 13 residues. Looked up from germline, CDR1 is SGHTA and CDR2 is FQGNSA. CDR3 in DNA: TGTGCCAGCAGCTTAGGGACAGGGGTTGGCTACACCTTC. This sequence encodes CASSLGTGVGYTF. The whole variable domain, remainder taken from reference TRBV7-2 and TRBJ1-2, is GAGVSQSPSNKVTEKGKDVELRCDPISGHTALYWYRQSLGQGLEFLIYFQGNSAPDKSGLPSDRFSAERTGGSVSTLTIQRTQQEDSAVYLCASSLGTGVGYTFGSGTRLTVV.

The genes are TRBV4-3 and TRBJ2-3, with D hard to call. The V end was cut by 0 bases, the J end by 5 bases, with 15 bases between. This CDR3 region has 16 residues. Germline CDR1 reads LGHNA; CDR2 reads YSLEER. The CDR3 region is CASSQDQVGLGDTQYF. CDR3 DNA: TGCGCCAGCAGCCAAGATCAGGTGGGCCTGGGAGATACGCAGTATTTT.

The CDR3 loop reads CSVEASFNEQFF. In nucleotides, the CDR3 is TGCAGCGTAGAGGCTTCCTTTAATGAGCAGTTCTTC. The gene calls are TRBV29-1 and TRBJ2-1; no clear D gene. V was clipped by 6 bases and J by 7 bases, with 13 bases between them. CDR1 is SQVTM and CDR2 is ANQGSEA in the germline V gene. This CDR3 has 12 amino acids.

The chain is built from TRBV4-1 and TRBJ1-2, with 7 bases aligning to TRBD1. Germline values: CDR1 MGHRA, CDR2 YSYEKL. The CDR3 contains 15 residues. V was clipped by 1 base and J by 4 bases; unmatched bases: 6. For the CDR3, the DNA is TGCGCCAGCAGCCAAGCAGGGGGTCAGGGCTATGGCTACACCTTC. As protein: CASSQAGGQGYGYTF.

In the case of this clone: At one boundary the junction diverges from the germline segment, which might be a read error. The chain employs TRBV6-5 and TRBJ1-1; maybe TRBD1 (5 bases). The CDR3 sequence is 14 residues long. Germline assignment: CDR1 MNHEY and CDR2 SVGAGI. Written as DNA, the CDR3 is TGTGCCAGCAGTGACTCCGGGGCGGCCACTGAAGCTTTCTTT. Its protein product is CASSDSGAATEAFF.

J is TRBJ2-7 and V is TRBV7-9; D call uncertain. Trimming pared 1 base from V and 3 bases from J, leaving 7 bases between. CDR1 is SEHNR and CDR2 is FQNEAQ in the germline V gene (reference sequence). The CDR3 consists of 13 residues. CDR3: CASSLGLIYEQYF. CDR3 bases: TGTGCCAGCAGCTTAGGGCTAATCTACGAGCAGTACTTC.

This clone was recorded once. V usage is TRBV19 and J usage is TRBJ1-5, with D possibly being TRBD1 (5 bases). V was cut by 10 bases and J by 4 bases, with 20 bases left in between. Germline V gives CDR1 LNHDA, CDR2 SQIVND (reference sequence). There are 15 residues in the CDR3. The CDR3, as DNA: TGTGCCACTTCGACAGTTAGTAGCGGTAATCAGCCCCAGCATTTT. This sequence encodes CATSTVSSGNQPQHF.

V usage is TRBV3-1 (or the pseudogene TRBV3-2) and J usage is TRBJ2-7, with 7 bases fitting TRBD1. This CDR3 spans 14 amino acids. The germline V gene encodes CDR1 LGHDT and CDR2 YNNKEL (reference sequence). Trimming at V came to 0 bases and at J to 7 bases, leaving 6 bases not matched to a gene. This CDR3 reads CASSQDLAGGEQYF. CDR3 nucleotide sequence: TGTGCCAGCAGCCAAGACTTGGCAGGGGGTGAGCAGTACTTC.

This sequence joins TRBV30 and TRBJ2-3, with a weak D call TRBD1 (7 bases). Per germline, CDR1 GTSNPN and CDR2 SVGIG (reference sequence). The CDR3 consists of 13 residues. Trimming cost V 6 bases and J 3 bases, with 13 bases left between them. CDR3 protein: CACSPGGTDTQYF. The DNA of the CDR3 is TGTGCCTGTTCCCCAGGGGGGACAGATACGCAGTATTTT.

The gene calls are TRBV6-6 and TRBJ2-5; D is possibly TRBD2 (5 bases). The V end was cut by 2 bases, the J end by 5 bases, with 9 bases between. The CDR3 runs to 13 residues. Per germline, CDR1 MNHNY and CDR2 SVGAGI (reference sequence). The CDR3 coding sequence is TGTGCCAGCAGTTACAATAGCGTGGAGACCCAGTACTTC. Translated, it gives CASSYNSVETQYF.

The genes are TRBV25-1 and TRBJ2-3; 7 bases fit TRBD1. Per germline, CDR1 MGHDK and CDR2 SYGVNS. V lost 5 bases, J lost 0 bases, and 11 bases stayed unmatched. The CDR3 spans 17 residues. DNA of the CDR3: TGTGCCAGCAGTCCCGGGCTAGACAGGGCTAGCACAGATACGCAGTATTTT. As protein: CASSPGLDRASTDTQYF.

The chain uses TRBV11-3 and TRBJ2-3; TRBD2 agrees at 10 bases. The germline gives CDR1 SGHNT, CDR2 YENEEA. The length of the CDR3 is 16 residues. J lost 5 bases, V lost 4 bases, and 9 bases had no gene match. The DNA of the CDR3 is TGTGCCAGCAGCTCGAAAACTAGCGGGGTGGAAGATACGCAGTATTTT. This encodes CASSSKTSGVEDTQYF.

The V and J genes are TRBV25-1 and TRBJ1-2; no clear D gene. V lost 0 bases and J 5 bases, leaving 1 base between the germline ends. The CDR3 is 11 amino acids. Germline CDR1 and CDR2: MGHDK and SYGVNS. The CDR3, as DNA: TGTGCCAGCAGTGAATATTATGGCTACACCTTC. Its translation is CASSEYYGYTF.

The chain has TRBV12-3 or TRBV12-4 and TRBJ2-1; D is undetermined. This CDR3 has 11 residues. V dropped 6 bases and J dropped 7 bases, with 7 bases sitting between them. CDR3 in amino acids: CASSPSNEQFF. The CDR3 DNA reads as TGTGCCAGCAGCCCTAGTAATGAGCAGTTCTTC.

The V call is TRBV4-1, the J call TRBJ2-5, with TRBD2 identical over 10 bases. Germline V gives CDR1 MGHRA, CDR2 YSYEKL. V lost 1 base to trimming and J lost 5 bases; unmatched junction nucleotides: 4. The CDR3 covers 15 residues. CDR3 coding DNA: TGCGCCAGCAGCCAAGGACAACTAGCGGGGGAGACCCAGTACTTC. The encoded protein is CASSQGQLAGETQYF.

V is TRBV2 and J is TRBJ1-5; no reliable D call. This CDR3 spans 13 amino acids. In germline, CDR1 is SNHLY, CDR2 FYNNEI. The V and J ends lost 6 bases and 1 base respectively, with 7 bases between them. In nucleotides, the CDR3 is TGTGCCAGCAGACCGGACAGCAATCAGCCCCAGCATTTT. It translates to CASRPDSNQPQHF.